A selection of T cell receptor beta chains follows, all from one sample in a study of monozygotic twins with inflammatory bowel disease. From the 5' RACE reads, TCRdb lists one entry per CDR3 protein and no DNA. The sample totals approximately 120,000 distinct CDR3 sequences; its top ten clones hold 12%. Input material: blood. The receptors were sampled from a human donor with ulcerative colitis or Crohn's disease, or a healthy co-twin of an affected twin (not recorded which). The CDR3 runs from the conserved cysteine through the conserved F or W. Fields, in order: V gene, J gene, CDR3 length, CDR3 protein.

TRBV20-1	TRBJ2-3	14	CSARVEIGTDTQYF
TRBV7-9	TRBJ2-1	15	CASSLGGRDLNEQFF
TRBV28	TRBJ1-3	14	CASSFETAGNTIYF
TRBV12-3/TRBV12-4	TRBJ2-7	15	CASRTRDGEMDEQYF
TRBV5-1	TRBJ2-5	14	CASSLSPSQETQYF
TRBV18	TRBJ2-7	15	CASSPPDSLSYEQYF
TRBV18	TRBJ1-1	16	CASSPPTGGVNTEAFF
TRBV19	TRBJ2-1	16	CASSELRPSSYNEQFF
TRBV5-1	TRBJ2-4	14	CASSLTGGEVIQYF
TRBV5-1	TRBJ2-7	16	CASSLEGGTGTYEQYF
TRBV5-4	TRBJ2-3	16	CASSPGVGASTDTQYF
TRBV28	TRBJ2-7	13	CASGNPSGYEQYF
TRBV2	TRBJ2-4	14	CASSTRVGTNIQYF
TRBV5-4	TRBJ1-1	15	CASSSPNRGDTEAFF
TRBV18	TRBJ1-1	16	CASSRNQQGKNTEAFF
TRBV7-6	TRBJ1-1	15	CASIRTPEGYTEAFF
TRBV4-1	TRBJ1-4	11	CASSQSSQLFF
TRBV5-8	TRBJ2-2	16	CASSRYRTRIPGELFF
TRBV20-1	TRBJ2-1	14	CSALLGGPYNEQFF
TRBV18	TRBJ1-2	14	CASSPRTGGIGYTF
TRBV6-1	TRBJ1-4	14	CASSPLPHPEKLFF
TRBV5-6	TRBJ1-6	16	CASRHTPDSYNSPLHF
TRBV12-3/TRBV12-4	TRBJ1-4	15	CASSPDRDRDEKLFF
TRBV20-1	TRBJ2-7	16	CSASKGRATSSYEQYF
TRBV5-1	TRBJ2-2	12	CASSATTGELFF
TRBV7-8	TRBJ2-3	16	CASSSSFGLLTDTQYF
TRBV20-1	TRBJ1-2	12	CSANRGSYGYTF
TRBV10-3	TRBJ1-5	15	CAISAVRELNQPQHF
TRBV11-1	TRBJ1-1	13	CASSRLEGTEAFF
TRBV24-1	TRBJ2-1	15	CATSGGLRSYNEQFF
TRBV27	TRBJ2-6	17	CASSLFGGADGANVLTF
TRBV29-1	TRBJ2-7	13	CSVRTGWFYEQYF
TRBV2	TRBJ2-7	15	CASSDGHPSSYEQYF
TRBV6-8	TRBJ2-1	14	CASSYWLAGSEQFF
TRBV5-1	TRBJ2-4	14	CASSPSRGKNIQYF
TRBV19	TRBJ1-2	16	CASSIDLFGRPYGYTF
TRBV20-1	TRBJ1-6	13	CSARGDRNSPLHF
TRBV7-2	TRBJ2-1	16	CASSPNPGTELNEQFF
TRBV5-1	TRBJ2-2	15	CASSPGQAHTGELFF
TRBV5-1	TRBJ2-7	15	CASSFSTSGVYEQYF
TRBV29-1	TRBJ1-3	15	CSVEALTGSQNTIYF
TRBV20-1	TRBJ2-5	13	CSASLGADETQYF